These 18 T cell receptor beta chains share one sample of origin, sequenced in a study of CD8+ T cells in alopecia areata. RNA was extracted and reverse transcribed into cDNA as the sequencing template. Libraries were prepared by immunoSEQ multiplex PCR; TCRdb keeps only in-frame clonotypes and omits some of them. The sample lists 65,000 to 95,000 clones, 45% to 60% occurring once. Sequencing used NKG2D-high CD8+ T cells sorted from blood. Receptors originate from a human donor with alopecia areata.

The CDR3 sequence is CASSQTLEDGYTF. In DNA, the CDR3 is TGCGCCAGCAGCCAAACTCTCGAAGATGGCTACACCTTC. This chain links TRBV4-1 with TRBJ1-2; D not resolved. Trimming took off 2 bases at V and 6 bases at J, with 10 bases between the two ends. Germline CDR1 MGHRA, CDR2 YSYEKL. This CDR3 is 13 amino acids long.

The genes are TRBV29-1 and TRBJ2-1; tentatively, D is TRBD2 (7 bases). From germline, CDR1 is SQVTM and CDR2 ANQGSEA. This CDR3 comprises 16 residues. V dropped 7 bases and J dropped 0 bases, with 19 bases sitting between them. This CDR3 reads CSGRGGDLSSYNEQFF. The CDR3 DNA reads as TGCAGCGGCCGAGGGGGGGATCTGAGCTCCTACAATGAGCAGTTCTTC.

J is TRBJ2-1 and V is TRBV5-1, with TRBD2 identical over 12 bases. Germline loops: CDR1 SGHRS, CDR2 YFSETQ. The CDR3 sequence is 19 residues long. Unmatched junction bases numbered 7, after V lost 0 bases and J lost 0 bases. The CDR3 region is CASSLGLAGATSSYNEQFF. CDR3 nucleotides: TGCGCCAGCAGCTTGGGACTAGCGGGAGCAACCAGCTCCTACAATGAGCAGTTCTTC.

This clone has a handful of counts. The chain combines TRBV9 with TRBJ1-5; the D is unclear. CDR1 and CDR2 (germline): SGDLS, YYNGEE. This CDR3 contains 15 residues. V dropped 0 bases and J dropped 0 bases, with 7 bases sitting between them. CDR3 residues: CASSVGGDSNQPQHF. The CDR3 nucleotides are TGTGCCAGCAGCGTAGGGGGTGATAGCAATCAGCCCCAGCATTTT.

The CDR3 DNA sequence: TGCGCCAGCAGCCAAGAGAGTTACGCTGAAGCTTTCTTT. Amino acid sequence: CASSQESYAEAFF. The chain carries TRBV4-1 and TRBJ1-1, with unresolved D. Germline CDR1 and CDR2: MGHRA and YSYEKL. Between the trimmed V and J ends, which lost 0 bases and 6 bases, there was a span of 8 bases. This CDR3 contains 13 residues.

CDR3 nucleotide sequence: TGTGCCAGCAGCTTATGGGGGACCGGGGAGCTGTTTTTT. It specifies CASSLWGTGELFF. The chain combines TRBV7-2 with TRBJ2-2, with D perhaps assigned TRBD1 or TRBD2 (5 bases each). Germline-derived CDR1 and CDR2 are SGHTA and FQGNSA. This CDR3 has 13 amino acids. V was cut by 2 bases and J by 5 bases, with 6 bases left in between.

The chain combines TRBV7-8 with TRBJ2-5, with D unresolved. Trimming removed 5 bases from V and 1 base from J, with 14 bases in between. The CDR3 is 15 amino acids. CDR1 and CDR2 from the germline V gene are SGHVS and FQNEAQ. CDR3 nucleotides: TGTGCCAGCAGCCCCCCCGAGGCCCGCCAAGAGACCCAGTACTTC. This translates into CASSPPEARQETQYF.

V is TRBV5-1 and J is TRBJ1-1; tentative D call: TRBD1 (5 bases). Trimming stripped 1 base from V and 0 bases from J, with 16 bases between. Per germline, CDR1 SGHRS and CDR2 YFSETQ. The CDR3 consists of 17 residues. CDR3 sequence reads: CASSLSFPGPLNTEAFF. The DNA of the CDR3 is TGCGCCAGCAGCTTGAGCTTCCCGGGACCGTTGAACACTGAAGCTTTCTTT.

The chain recombines TRBV27 with TRBJ2-7; D gene ambiguous. Looked up from germline, CDR1 is MNHEY and CDR2 is SMNVEV (reference sequence). V was cut by 10 bases and J by 3 bases, with 10 bases left in between. The CDR3 is made up of 11 amino acids. The CDR3 region has the DNA TGTGCCATCGAGGACGGCTACGAGCAGTACTTC. This codes for CAIEDGYEQYF.

The V call is TRBV9, the J call TRBJ2-3, with TRBD1 matching over 11 bases. The CDR3 loop spans 15 amino acids. Losses at the gene ends were 4 bases for V and 3 bases for J; bases not matched to a gene: 4. Per the germline V gene, CDR1 is SGDLS and CDR2 is YYNGEE. DNA for the CDR3: TGTGCCAGCAGCCAGGGACAGGGGGGGACAGATACGCAGTATTTT. Amino acid sequence: CASSQGQGGTDTQYF.

The V and J genes are TRBV23-1 and TRBJ2-3; D remains unclear. TRBV23-1 is labeled an ORF, and its function is uncertain. V lost 4 bases and J 14 bases, leaving 16 bases between the germline ends. The CDR3 is made up of 12 amino acids. CDR3 DNA: TGCGCCAGCAGTCGAGTTCCGAACCCGTGGTATTTT. Translation gives CASSRVPNPWYF.

V usage is TRBV29-1 and J usage is TRBJ2-2; TRBD2 agrees at 14 bases. V lost 0 bases to trimming and J lost 7 bases; unmatched junction nucleotides: 7. The CDR3 loop spans 17 amino acids. Germline CDR1 reads SQVTM; CDR2 reads ANQGSEA. The CDR3 spells CSVEDRLAGGLGGELFF. CDR3 nucleotide sequence: TGCAGCGTTGAAGATAGACTAGCGGGAGGGCTTGGCGGGGAGCTGTTTTTT.

The sample holds one count of this clone. V and J are TRBV13 and TRBJ1-2, with D tentatively TRBD1 (5 bases). Germline CDR1 PRHDT, CDR2 FYEKMQ (reference sequence). Deletions cut 1 base from V and 4 bases from J, with 10 bases between. The CDR3 contains 14 residues. For the CDR3, the DNA is TGTGCCAGCAGCTTAGAGGGGAGCGGCTATGGCTACACCTTC. Protein sequence: CASSLEGSGYGYTF.

This clone was found a few times. This sequence joins TRBV6-4 and TRBJ1-1, with a possible D match to TRBD1 (5 bases). This CDR3 contains 14 residues. The V and J ends lost 7 bases and 4 bases respectively, with 16 bases between them. Germline V gene sequence: CDR1 MRHNA, CDR2 SNTAGT. In nucleotides, the CDR3 is TGTGCCAGCACGACGGGGACTCTAGGCACTGAAGCTTTCTTT. Protein product: CASTTGTLGTEAFF.

V is TRBV29-1 and J is TRBJ1-1; 7 nucleotides align to TRBD1. Unmatched junction bases numbered 10, after V lost 8 bases and J lost 1 base. There are 14 residues in the CDR3. Germline CDR1 reads SQVTM; CDR2 reads ANQGSEA. The CDR3 bases are TGCAGCCCATGGACAGGCCAAAAGAACACTGAAGCTTTCTTT. Translation: CSPWTGQKNTEAFF.

This clone came up a few times. V usage is TRBV7-9 and J usage is TRBJ2-3; D remains unclear. V was clipped by 5 bases and J by 4 bases, with 19 bases between them. The CDR3 totals 16 residues. Germline values: CDR1 SEHNR, CDR2 FQNEAQ (reference sequence). This CDR3 is CASSPPLEADPDTQYF. In DNA, the CDR3 is TGTGCCAGCAGCCCCCCTCTAGAGGCGGATCCAGATACGCAGTATTTT.

The V gene is TRBV4-1, the J gene TRBJ2-3; 8 bases map to TRBD2. The CDR3 has 18 residues. Germline V gene data show CDR1 as MGHRA and CDR2 as YSYEKL. V lost 0 bases to trimming and J lost 5 bases; unmatched junction nucleotides: 13. This CDR3 is CASSQDRVGGASLDTQYF. CDR3 DNA sequence: TGCGCCAGCAGCCAAGATCGTGTCGGGGGGGCCTCTTTAGATACGCAGTATTTT.

V and J are TRBV27 and TRBJ2-2; possible D gene TRBD2, 6 bases. V dropped 7 bases and J dropped 7 bases, with 19 bases sitting between them. The CDR3 extends over 15 amino acids. Germline CDR1 reads MNHEY; CDR2 reads SMNVEV (reference sequence). The CDR3 loop is CASTPFGGLLGELFF. The CDR3 coding sequence is TGTGCCAGCACCCCATTCGGGGGTCTACTCGGGGAGCTGTTTTTT.